This TCR beta chain originates from a study of T cell responses to AZD1222 COVID-19 vaccine. Assay: immunoSEQ multiplex PCR; the TCRdb copy retains only in-frame clones and omits some. The sample has 100,000 to 150,000 clones; 91% are singletons. Material: peripheral blood, obtained on day 0 of AZD1222 vaccination. This sequence was found in an adult in good health.

CDR3 bases: TGTGCCAGCGAAGAGGGTTTTCGCGAGCAGTACTTC. Translated: CASEEGFREQYF. V gene TRBV2 combines with J gene TRBJ2-7; D is possibly TRBD2 (5 bases). The ends were cut back, 8 bases at V and 6 bases at J, with 14 bases in the middle. The CDR3 has 12 amino acids. Germline V CDR1 and CDR2: SNHLY, FYNNEI.